The entry below describes one T cell receptor beta chain. Its target is not known. These data are taken from a study of cytotoxic CD8 clonotypes in ibrutinib-treated CLL. V lost 5 bases, J lost 4 bases, and 12 bases lay in between. The CDR3 extends over 14 amino acids. Germline CDR1 MDHEN, CDR2 SYDVKM. The data were produced by immunoSEQ multiplex PCR, yet TCRdb's version contains in-frame clones alone and is incomplete. The top ten hold 15% of the sample, which has hundreds of thousands of clones, less than 75% seen once. The study, taken as a whole, reports: Clonality, elevated at ibrutinib response, dropped back toward baseline at progression. Progressing and sustained-remission patients had different sampling times. With treatment, public clonotypes, which were uncommon, either contracted or remained stable. Baseline clonality exceeded age-matched healthy donors and tracked circulating CD8+ T-cell counts.

The sequence was obtained from a human donor with chronic lymphocytic leukemia. The genes are TRBV28 and TRBJ2-1, with D maybe TRBD1 (6 bases). This specimen consisted of PBMCs, obtained after 24 months of ibrutinib treatment. CDR3 protein: CASSQGGQYNEQFF. The CDR3 coding sequence is TGTGCCAGCAGTCAAGGGGGACAATACAATGAGCAGTTCTTC.